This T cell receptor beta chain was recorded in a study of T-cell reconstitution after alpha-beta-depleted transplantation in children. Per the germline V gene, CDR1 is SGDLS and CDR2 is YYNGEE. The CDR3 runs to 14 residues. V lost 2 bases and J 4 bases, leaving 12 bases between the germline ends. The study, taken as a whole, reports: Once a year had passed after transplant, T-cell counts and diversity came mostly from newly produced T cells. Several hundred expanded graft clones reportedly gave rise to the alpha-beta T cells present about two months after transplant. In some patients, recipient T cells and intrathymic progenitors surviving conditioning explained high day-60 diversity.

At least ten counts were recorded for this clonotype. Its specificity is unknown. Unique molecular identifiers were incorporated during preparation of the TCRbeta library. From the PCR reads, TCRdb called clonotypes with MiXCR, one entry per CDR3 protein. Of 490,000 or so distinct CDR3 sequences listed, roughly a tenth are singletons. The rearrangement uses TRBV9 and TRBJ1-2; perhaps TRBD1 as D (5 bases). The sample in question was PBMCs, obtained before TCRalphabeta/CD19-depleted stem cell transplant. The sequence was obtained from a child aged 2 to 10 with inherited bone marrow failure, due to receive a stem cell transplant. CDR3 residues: CASSVGRDGYGYTF. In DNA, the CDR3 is TGTGCCAGCAGCGTGGGCAGGGATGGCTATGGCTACACCTTC. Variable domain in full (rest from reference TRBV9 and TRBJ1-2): DSGVTQTPKHLITATGQRVTLRCSPRSGDLSVYWYQQSLDQGLQFLIQYYNGEERAKGNILERFSAQQFPDLHSELNLSSLELGDSALYFCASSVGRDGYGYTFGSGTRLTVV.